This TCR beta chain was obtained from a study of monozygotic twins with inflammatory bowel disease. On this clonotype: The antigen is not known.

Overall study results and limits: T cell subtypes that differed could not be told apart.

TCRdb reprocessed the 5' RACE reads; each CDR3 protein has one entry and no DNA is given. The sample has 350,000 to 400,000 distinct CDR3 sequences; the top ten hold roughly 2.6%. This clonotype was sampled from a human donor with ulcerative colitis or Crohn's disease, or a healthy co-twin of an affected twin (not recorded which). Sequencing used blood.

This chain's CDR3 is CASSLVTSGADTQYF. This rearrangement joins TRBV7-2 to TRBJ2-3; TCRdb outputs TRBD2, but without DNA this stays unchecked. CDR1 is SGHTA and CDR2 is FQGNSA in the germline V gene. The CDR3 runs to 15 residues.